The clone carrying this T cell receptor (beta chain) occurred a few times. The antigen remains undetermined. This CDR3 spans 15 amino acids. The ends lost 5 bases at V and 3 bases at J; junction bases unmatched: 5. Germline CDR1 and CDR2: SEHNR and FQNEAQ (reference sequence). This specimen belongs to a study of CD8 T cells in ankylosing spondylitis. Study observations and caveats: There was reportedly significant enrichment of clones that were disease-linked in matched ankylosing spondylitis synovial fluid. For ankylosing spondylitis blood, a TCR beta motif of fewer than 10 highly homologous variants appeared characteristic. Some motif variants were previously reported in reactive arthritis synovial fluid and blood.

Quantitative 5'-RACE with molecular barcodes produced the TCR beta libraries. TCRdb reanalysed the 5' RACE reads using MiXCR and keeps one entry per CDR3 protein. The table records about 130,000 distinct CDR3 sequences, about a tenth of them present only once. The chain combines TRBV7-9 with TRBJ2-5, with 11 nucleotides matching TRBD2. The material sequenced was blood, either unsorted or a sorted T cell fraction (not recorded which). This sequence originates from a male donor with ankylosing spondylitis or in good health (not recorded which). As DNA, the CDR3 is TGTGCCAGCAGCCGGGGACTAGCGGCGAAAGAGACCCAGTACTTC. Protein: CASSRGLAAKETQYF.